This T cell receptor (beta chain) was found in a study of OX40 agonist ivuxolimab in advanced cancers. Study-wide results and limits: Clonal expansion was seen in CD4+ and CD8+ blood T cells by week 6 at 0.1 to 3.0 mg/kg. Expanded peripheral T-cell antigen specificity went undetermined.

Using immunoSEQ multiplex PCR, the repertoire was profiled, and TCRdb retains in-frame clones only, with some absent. The data show 66,000 or so clones, roughly 87% seen once. Of note for this clone: Its antigen is undetermined. Other DNA sequences within the sample encode an identical CDR3.

Germline CDR1 reads MDHEN; CDR2 reads SYDVKM. The ends were cut back, 2 bases at V and 3 bases at J, with 1 base in the middle. The CDR3 is made up of 11 amino acids. The sequence derives from an adult with an advanced solid tumor such as melanoma, head and neck, liver or kidney cancer. This chain uses TRBV28 with TRBJ2-5, with D unclear. The sequences come from CD4+ or CD8+ T cells sorted from blood, collected in a trial of the OX40 agonist ivuxolimab. This CDR3 reads CASSLEETQYF. The CDR3 DNA follows: TGTGCCAGCAGTTTAGAAGAGACCCAGTACTTC.